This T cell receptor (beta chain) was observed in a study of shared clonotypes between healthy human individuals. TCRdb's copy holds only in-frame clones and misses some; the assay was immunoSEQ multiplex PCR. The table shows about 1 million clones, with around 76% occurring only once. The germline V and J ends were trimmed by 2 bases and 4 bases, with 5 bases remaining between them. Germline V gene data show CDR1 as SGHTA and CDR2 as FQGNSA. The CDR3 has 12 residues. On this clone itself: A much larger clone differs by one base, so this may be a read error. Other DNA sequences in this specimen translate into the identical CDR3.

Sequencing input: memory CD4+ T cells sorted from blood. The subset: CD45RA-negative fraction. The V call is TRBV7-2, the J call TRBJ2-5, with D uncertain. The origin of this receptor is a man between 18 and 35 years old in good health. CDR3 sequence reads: CASSLYGETQYF. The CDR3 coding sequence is TGTGCCAGCAGCTTATACGGAGAGACCCAGTACTTC. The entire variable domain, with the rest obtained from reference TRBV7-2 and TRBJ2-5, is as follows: GAGVSQSPSNKVTEKGKDVELRCDPISGHTALYWYRQSLGQGLEFLIYFQGNSAPDKSGLPSDRFSAERTGGSVSTLTIQRTQQEDSAVYLCASSLYGETQYFGPGTRLLVL.